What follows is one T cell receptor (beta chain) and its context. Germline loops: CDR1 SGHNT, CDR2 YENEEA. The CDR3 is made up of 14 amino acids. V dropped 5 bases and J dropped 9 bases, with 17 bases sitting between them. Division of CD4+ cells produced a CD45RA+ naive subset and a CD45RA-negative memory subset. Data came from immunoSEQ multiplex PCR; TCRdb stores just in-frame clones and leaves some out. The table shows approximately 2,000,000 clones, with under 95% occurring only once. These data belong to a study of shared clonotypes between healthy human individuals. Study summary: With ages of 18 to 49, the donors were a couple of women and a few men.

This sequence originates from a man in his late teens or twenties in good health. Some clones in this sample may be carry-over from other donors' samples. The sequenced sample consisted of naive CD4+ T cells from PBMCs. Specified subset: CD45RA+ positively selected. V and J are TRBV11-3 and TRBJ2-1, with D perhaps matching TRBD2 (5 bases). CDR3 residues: CASSTPRTGSEQFF. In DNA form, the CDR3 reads TGTGCCAGCAGCACCCCAAGGACGGGGTCTGAGCAGTTCTTC.